This TCR beta chain was obtained from a study of T cell responses to AZD1222 COVID-19 vaccine. Profiled with immunoSEQ multiplex PCR; TCRdb holds only in-frame clones, not every one. The table includes about 140,000 clones, around 92% detected once. Findings and limits, study-wide: White British donors predominated, females outnumbered males, and clonal diversity was possibly underestimated. Among vaccine-associated CD4 TCRs, coverage spanned spike, with dominance at 160-218 and 743-854.

The CDR3 is made up of 13 amino acids. On this clone itself: Its matching antigen is unknown.

The origin of this receptor is an adult in good health. Sequences were derived from peripheral blood, sampled on day 0 of AZD1222 vaccination. V is TRBV21-1 and J is TRBJ2-3. TRBV21-1 is a listed pseudogene. CDR3 in DNA: TGTGCCAGCTCGACCGGAACTACAGATACGCAGTATTTT. It encodes CASSTGTTDTQYF.